Described below is a single TCR beta chain sequence and its context. As yet, its antigen is unknown. The sample comes from a study of Ad26.COV2.S vaccination and SARS-CoV-2 variants. General study results and limits: The study found similar non-spike TCR breadth in vaccine and placebo recipients.

Treatment noted: roughly 18 received Ad26.COV2.S at low or high dose, single or two shots; a few received placebo; per-sample allocation not given. Sampling occurred on day 63 after the first vaccine or placebo injection. The CDR3 is 14 amino acids. The V and J ends lost 4 bases and 5 bases, in that order; junction bases with no gene match: 3. Germline-derived CDR1 and CDR2 are MGHRA and YSYEKL. Sequencing was performed with immunoSEQ multiplex PCR; in TCRdb, only in-frame clones are kept and a portion is missing. In the table there are about 280,000 clones, about 89% of which are singletons. V usage is TRBV4-1 and J usage is TRBJ1-4, with 8 bases matching TRBD1. This receptor was obtained from a person aged 18-65 years who received the Ad26.COV2.S COVID-19 vaccine or a placebo. The sequencing used peripheral blood, collected in a trial of Ad26.COV2.S vaccine versus placebo. The CDR3 here is CASSRRTGNEKLFF. The CDR3 DNA reads TGCGCCAGCAGCCGACGGACAGGGAATGAAAAACTGTTTTTT.